Sequencing of this TCR beta chain was carried out in a study of cytomegalovirus exposure and HLA in healthy donors. In the study overall: Counted in an early data release were about 85 million unique TCRs from HLA-typed donors. Study findings and constraints: An observed cluster of highly shared sequence variants was recorded as a likely sequencing artifact. Most TCR sequences were seen very rarely across donors, but some public TCRs occurred in many. A later analysis reportedly found that, within productive TCRs, an Asian-associated ancestry cluster had fewer N-insertions than the mean observed across the 666 donors.

Vbeta (60) and Jbeta (13) primers were used in the PCR. Repertoires were generated with immunoSEQ multiplex PCR, while TCRdb's copy carries only in-frame clones and drops some. The sample includes more than 80,000 clones, 69% of them seen just once. This clone came up a few times. Its specificity is not known. Germline-derived CDR1 and CDR2 are SNHLY and FYNNEI. Trimming took 8 bases from V and 0 from J, leaving 11 bases between them. CDR3 size: 14 residues. This chain uses TRBV2 with TRBJ2-1, with D unclear. The receptor was derived from a man aged 50-59 years in good health and CMV-seronegative. The specimen sequenced was PBMCs. DNA of the CDR3: TGTGCCAGCGGGCGCAGCAGCTCCTACAATGAGCAGTTCTTC. It encodes CASGRSSSYNEQFF.